The 23 T cell receptor beta chains below all came from one sample that was sequenced in a study of blood T cell repertoires in COVID-19. The method was immunoSEQ multiplex PCR; TCRdb's version includes in-frame clones alone and lacks a portion of them. Among 200,000 to 250,000 clones listed, 85% to 90% were seen once. The specimen was PBMCs or T cells enriched from blood (not recorded which). The receptor set was obtained from a woman between 50 and 59 years old with acute COVID-19.

V and J are TRBV7-2 and TRBJ2-5; 13 nucleotides align to TRBD2. The CDR3 has 19 amino acids. Unmatched junction bases numbered 20, after V lost 5 bases and J lost 8 bases. Germline V lookup: CDR1 SGHTA, CDR2 FQGNSA. The CDR3 DNA sequence: TGTGCCAGCAGCCCGCCACGACTAGCGGGGGGCCGTAATTGGGAAACCCAGTACTTC. Encoded protein: CASSPPRLAGGRNWETQYF.

This sequence joins TRBV2 and TRBJ1-5, with D possibly being TRBD1 (5 bases). This CDR3 has 18 residues. CDR1 SNHLY and CDR2 FYNNEI come from the germline V gene. Deletions cut 0 bases from V and 9 bases from J, with 24 bases between. CDR3 bases: TGTGCCAGCAGTGAAGCCCCGGGGAGGGGTGATAGCGATGGGCCCCAGCATTTT. This sequence encodes CASSEAPGRGDSDGPQHF.

The chain combines TRBV7-3 with TRBJ1-2; D unclear. The germline V gene has CDR1 SGHTA and CDR2 FQGTGA. The CDR3 is 12 residues long. The V and J ends lost 5 bases and 10 bases respectively, with 14 bases between them. The CDR3 sequence is CASSPGGQNYTF. The CDR3 DNA reads as TGTGCCAGCAGCCCCGGCGGGCAGAACTACACCTTC. The full variable domain, rest sourced from reference TRBV7-3 and TRBJ1-2, is GAGVSQTPSNKVTEKGKYVELRCDPISGHTALYWYRQSLGQGPEFLIYFQGTGAADDSGLPNDRFFAVRPEGSVSTLKIQRTERGDSAVYLCASSPGGQNYTFGSGTRLTVV.

The J gene is TRBJ2-2, the V gene TRBV4-2; 9 bases map to TRBD2. With 0 bases clipped from V and 0 bases from J, the junction kept 5 bases outside the gene matches. The CDR3 totals 18 residues. Germline loops: CDR1 LGHNA, CDR2 YNFKEQ. The chain's CDR3 is CASSQERLAVTNTGELFF. Written as DNA, the CDR3 is TGTGCCAGCAGCCAAGAGAGACTAGCGGTTACGAACACCGGGGAGCTGTTTTTT.

This chain connects TRBV5-4 to TRBJ2-1; D call uncertain. This CDR3 contains 16 residues. The V end was cut by 1 base, the J end by 2 bases, with 13 bases between. Per the germline V gene, CDR1 is SGHNT and CDR2 is YYREEE (reference sequence). The CDR3 protein is CASSLPPPTAYNEQFF. The CDR3 DNA is TGTGCCAGCAGCTTGCCGCCACCCACGGCCTACAATGAGCAGTTCTTC.

The sample holds one count of this clone. This chain connects TRBV18 to TRBJ2-3; TRBD1 aligns across 7 bases. The trim removed 7 bases at V and 3 bases at J, leaving 7 bases unmatched. CDR3 size: 14 residues. From germline, CDR1 is KGHSH and CDR2 LQKENI. CDR3 bases: TGTGCCAGCTTGGGACAGTCAGGGACAGATACGCAGTATTTT. It translates to CASLGQSGTDTQYF.

CDR3 nucleotide sequence: TGTGCCAGCAGCAAAGAGAAAACGCCACTTTCCGGACAGTACACAGATACGCAGTATTTT. Amino acid sequence: CASSKEKTPLSGQYTDTQYF. The V call is TRBV21-1, the J call TRBJ2-3; the table assigns TRBD1, which was not confirmed against the DNA. TRBV21-1 constitutes a pseudogene. The CDR3 length is 20 residues.

The count of this clone is one. The gene calls are TRBV5-1 and TRBJ2-2, with 9 positions matching TRBD2. The CDR3 consists of 15 residues. V dropped 2 bases and J dropped 6; count of bases not matched to a gene: 5. Germline V gene lookup returns CDR1 SGHRS and CDR2 YFSETQ. The CDR3 region has the DNA TGCGCCAGCAGCTTTGGGACTAGCATCGCCGGGGAGCTGTTTTTT. It encodes CASSFGTSIAGELFF.

V gene TRBV3-1 (or the pseudogene TRBV3-2) combines with J gene TRBJ2-1, with D perhaps matching TRBD2 (8 bases). The CDR3 runs to 16 residues. Germline loops: CDR1 LGHDT, CDR2 YNNKEL (reference sequence). Trimming stripped 6 bases from V and 5 bases from J, with 20 bases between. For the CDR3, the DNA is TGTGCCAGCAGGCCCACGATCGGGAGGGGGCACAATGAGCAGTTCTTC. This encodes CASRPTIGRGHNEQFF.

V gene TRBV10-3 combines with J gene TRBJ2-7; tentative D call: TRBD2 (6 bases). In germline, CDR1 is ENHRY, CDR2 SYGVKD. The length of the CDR3 is 15 residues. Trimming removed 4 bases at V and 0 bases at J, with 13 bases between. CDR3 amino acids: CAISGRGGFSYEQYF. The CDR3 DNA sequence: TGTGCCATCAGTGGCCGTGGGGGGTTCTCCTACGAGCAGTACTTC.

This clone was found a few times. This chain links TRBV18 with TRBJ1-3, with a possible D match to TRBD1 (6 bases). Germline V gene lookup returns CDR1 KGHSH and CDR2 LQKENI. V lost 3 bases to trimming and J lost 0 bases, with 15 bases between them. The CDR3 totals 17 residues. The CDR3: CASSPRGAHSSGNTIYF. The CDR3 coding sequence is TGTGCCAGCTCACCGCGGGGGGCTCATAGCTCTGGAAACACCATATATTTT.

This chain links TRBV4-1 with TRBJ2-1; 11 bases are shared with TRBD2. The V gene end was trimmed by 4 bases and the J gene end by 9 bases; junction bases not matched to a gene: 11. Looked up from germline, CDR1 is MGHRA and CDR2 is YSYEKL. The CDR3 runs 16 residues. DNA for the CDR3: TGCGCCAGCAGCCTACAGACCACTAGCGGGAGTCTTGAGCAGTTCTTC. This sequence encodes CASSLQTTSGSLEQFF.

This rearrangement joins TRBV9 to TRBJ1-2; D gene unclear. In germline, CDR1 is SGDLS, CDR2 YYNGEE. V lost 4 bases and J lost 2, with 15 bases in between. This CDR3 spans 15 amino acids. CDR3 nucleotides: TGTGCCAGCAGCCCGCCCTTAGGAGGGAACTATGGCTACACCTTC. Translated, it gives CASSPPLGGNYGYTF.

This chain connects TRBV2 to TRBJ2-1, with TRBD2 matching over 9 bases. Germline V lookup: CDR1 SNHLY, CDR2 FYNNEI. The CDR3 loop spans 14 amino acids. V dropped 7 bases and J dropped 3; count of bases not matched to a gene: 4. The chain's CDR3 is CASTGLANYNEQFF. The CDR3 bases are TGTGCCAGCACCGGACTAGCGAACTACAATGAGCAGTTCTTC.

This clone appeared a single time. The chain combines TRBV28 with TRBJ2-5; maybe TRBD1 (5 bases). This CDR3 has 13 amino acids. V lost 3 bases to trimming and J lost 5 bases, with 10 bases between them. Germline V CDR1 and CDR2: MDHEN, SYDVKM. The CDR3 spells CASSFTRVETQYF. The CDR3 DNA follows: TGTGCCAGCAGTTTCACCAGGGTTGAGACCCAGTACTTC.

The CDR3 loop is CASSFGQGRGSNQPQHF. CDR3 DNA sequence: TGTGCCAGCAGCTTCGGGCAAGGCAGGGGTAGCAATCAGCCCCAGCATTTT. The J gene is TRBJ1-5, the V gene TRBV7-2, with D perhaps TRBD1 (6 bases). The CDR3 covers 17 residues. The germline CDR1 and CDR2 sequences are SGHTA and FQGNSA. Trimming stripped 3 bases from V and 0 bases from J, with 15 bases between. Filled out from reference TRBV7-2 and TRBJ1-5, the complete variable domain reads GAGVSQSPSNKVTEKGKDVELRCDPISGHTALYWYRQSLGQGLEFLIYFQGNSAPDKSGLPSDRFSAERTGGSVSTLTIQRTQQEDSAVYLCASSFGQGRGSNQPQHFGDGTRLSIL.

The chain joins TRBV21-1 to TRBJ1-1; the table names TRBD1, a call not compared with the DNA. TRBV21-1 constitutes a pseudogene. The CDR3 runs 15 residues. The CDR3, as DNA: TGTGCCAGCAGCATCATGGACAGGGTCGACACTGAAGCTTTCTTT. It codes for CASSIMDRVDTEAFF.

This clone came up once. The gene calls are TRBV4-3 and TRBJ2-7; no definite D call. This CDR3 comprises 15 residues. From germline, CDR1 is LGHNA and CDR2 YSLEER. The V and J ends lost 4 bases and 2 bases respectively, with 15 bases between them. CDR3 loop: CASSLRFGVTYEQYF. The CDR3 DNA reads TGCGCCAGCAGCCTAAGATTTGGAGTAACCTACGAGCAGTACTTC.

The chain uses TRBV7-2 and TRBJ1-6; weak D call: TRBD1 (5 bases). Germline loops: CDR1 SGHTA, CDR2 FQGNSA. V gave up 1 base and J gave up 9 bases, with 13 bases separating them. The CDR3 sequence is 15 residues long. DNA for the CDR3: TGTGCCAGCAGCTTAGGGACATTTCGGAGTTCACCCCTCCACTTT. Its protein product is CASSLGTFRSSPLHF.

This rearrangement joins TRBV11-2 to TRBJ2-5; a weak D match, TRBD1 (6 bases). Trimming pared 3 bases from V and 5 bases from J, leaving 16 bases between. CDR3 size: 15 residues. Germline CDR1 and CDR2: SGHAT and FQNNGV. The CDR3 DNA follows: TGTGCCAGCAGCTTCTCCCCTGGGGGCGGTGAGACCCAGTACTTC. Translated, it gives CASSFSPGGGETQYF.

This clone was seen a handful of times. J is TRBJ1-6 and V is TRBV27, with D possibly TRBD1 on 6 matching bases. Looked up from germline, CDR1 is MNHEY and CDR2 is SMNVEV (reference sequence). Trimming took 2 bases from V and 9 from J, leaving 14 bases between them. The length of the CDR3 is 15 residues. The CDR3 nucleotides read TGTGCCAGCAGTTTACACGCCAGGGGTGGTTCACCCCTCCACTTT. Protein: CASSLHARGGSPLHF.

The gene calls are TRBV15 and TRBJ2-7; 9 bases are shared with TRBD2. The V gene's germline CDR1 is LNHNV and CDR2 YYDKDF (reference sequence). The CDR3 is made up of 17 amino acids. The ends lost 0 bases at V and 2 bases at J; junction bases unmatched: 8. The CDR3 bases are TGTGCCACCAGCAGAGATTTGGCAGCGGGAGGTGCCTACGAGCAGTACTTC. Translation gives CATSRDLAAGGAYEQYF. Variable domain in full (rest from reference TRBV15 and TRBJ2-7): DAMVIQNPRYQVTQFGKPVTLSCSQTLNHNVMYWYQQKSSQAPKLLFHYYDKDFNNEADTPDNFQSRRPNTSFCFLDIRSPGLGDTAMYLCATSRDLAAGGAYEQYFGPGTRLTVT.

The J gene is TRBJ1-3, the V gene TRBV19; D not resolved. This CDR3 contains 16 residues. V was shortened by 3 bases and J by 0 bases, with 12 bases between the two germline ends. The germline gives CDR1 LNHDA, CDR2 SQIVND (reference sequence). CDR3 coding DNA: TGTGCCAGTAGTATCGGTCGTTGGAGCTCTGGAAACACCATATATTTT. It codes for CASSIGRWSSGNTIYF.